This note documents a single T cell receptor beta chain sequence. The sample comes from a study of cytomegalovirus exposure and HLA in healthy donors. Across the whole study: Unique TCR beta sequences numbering approximately 120 million came from around 180 million T cells in an earlier analysis.

The CDR3 has 14 residues. V dropped 1 base and J dropped 4 bases, with 8 bases sitting between them. Germline V lookup: CDR1 SGHVS, CDR2 FNYEAQ. Primers for the PCR totalled 60 Vbeta and 13 Jbeta. Assay used: immunoSEQ multiplex PCR; TCRdb lists only in-frame clones, some missing. The table includes about 140,000 clones, almost 85% detected once. Sequenced input: PBMCs. V is TRBV7-6 and J is TRBJ1-3; D possibly corresponds to TRBD1 (5 bases). This clonotype was sampled from a man aged 18 to 35 in good health and CMV-seropositive. The CDR3 reads CASSLEGPGNTIYF. DNA for the CDR3: TGTGCCAGCAGCTTAGAGGGGCCCGGAAACACCATATATTTT.